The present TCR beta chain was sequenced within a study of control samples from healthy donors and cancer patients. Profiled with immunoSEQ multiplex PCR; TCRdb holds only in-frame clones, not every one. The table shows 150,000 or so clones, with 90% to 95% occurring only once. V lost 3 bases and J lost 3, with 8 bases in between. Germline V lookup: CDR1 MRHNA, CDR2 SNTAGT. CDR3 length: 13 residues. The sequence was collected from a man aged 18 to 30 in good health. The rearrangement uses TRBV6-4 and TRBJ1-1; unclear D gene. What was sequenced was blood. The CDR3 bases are TGTGCCAGCAGTGAGGCGGCGGACACTGAAGCTTTCTTT. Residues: CASSEAADTEAFF.